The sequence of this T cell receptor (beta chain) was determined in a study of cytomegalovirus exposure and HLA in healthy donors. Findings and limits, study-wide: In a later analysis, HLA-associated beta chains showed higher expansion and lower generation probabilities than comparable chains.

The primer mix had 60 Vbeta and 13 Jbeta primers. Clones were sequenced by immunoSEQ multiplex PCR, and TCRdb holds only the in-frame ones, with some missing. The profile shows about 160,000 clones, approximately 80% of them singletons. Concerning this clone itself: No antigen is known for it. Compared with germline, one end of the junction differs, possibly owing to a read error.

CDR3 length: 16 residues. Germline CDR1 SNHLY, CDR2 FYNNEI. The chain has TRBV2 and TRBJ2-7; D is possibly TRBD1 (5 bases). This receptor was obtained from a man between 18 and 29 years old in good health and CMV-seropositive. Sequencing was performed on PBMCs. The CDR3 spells CTSSASHPTVSYEQYF. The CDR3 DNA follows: TGTACCAGCAGCGCCTCCCACCCGACAGTATCCTACGAGCAGTACTTC.